This TCR beta chain was sequenced for a study of cytomegalovirus exposure and HLA in healthy donors. Both 60 Vbeta primers and 13 Jbeta primers went into the PCR. The table came from immunoSEQ multiplex PCR; TCRdb's copy has only in-frame clones and leaves some out. The sample carries some 190,000 clones, roughly 80% recorded once. The study, taken as a whole, reports: Excluded: some indistinguishable V segments such as TRBV6-2 and TRBV6-3. Per a prior analysis, the majority of TCR beta V segments were productive roughly 90% or roughly 30% of the time.

Turning to this clone: Its matching antigen is unknown.

The ends were cut back, 1 base at V and 3 bases at J, with 14 bases in the middle. Germline CDR1 PRHDT, CDR2 FYEKMQ (reference sequence). This CDR3 spans 16 amino acids. Sequenced: PBMCs. This chain uses TRBV13 with TRBJ2-3, with D possibly matching TRBD1 (5 bases). This TCR came from a man in his forties in good health and CMV-seronegative. The CDR3 bases are TGTGCCAGCAGCTTAGATCAGGGTCGGCGTACAGATACGCAGTATTTT. Its translation is CASSLDQGRRTDTQYF.